This T cell receptor (beta chain) was observed in a study of shared clonotypes between healthy human individuals. The CDR3 has 15 residues. V was cut by 6 bases and J by 0 bases, with 12 bases left in between. Per the germline V gene, CDR1 is MNHEY and CDR2 is SMNVEV (reference sequence). General study findings and limits: What rarefaction showed was incomplete sorted-subset sequencing despite large depth. Several donors had around 5.5% of their naive CD4 clonotypes in common.

In the case of this clone: Its antigen is unidentified.

Only in-frame clones appear in the TCRdb table, and some are missing; sequencing was by immunoSEQ multiplex PCR. The sample has about 92,000 clones; approximately 70% are singletons. Recent acute infections and vaccinations were absent in the healthy HIV-negative adult donors. CD45RO+ cells joined CCR7-negative CD45RA+ TemRA cells to form CD8 memory. V and J are TRBV27 and TRBJ1-5, with no clear D. This clonotype was obtained from a man under 40 in good health. Material for sequencing was memory CD8+ T cells sorted from blood. The sample's subset: CD45RO+ cells pooled with CCR7-negative TemRA cells. CDR3 coding DNA: TGTGCCAGCAGCCATAGTGGGGATAGCAATCAGCCCCAGCATTTT. Translated: CASSHSGDSNQPQHF.